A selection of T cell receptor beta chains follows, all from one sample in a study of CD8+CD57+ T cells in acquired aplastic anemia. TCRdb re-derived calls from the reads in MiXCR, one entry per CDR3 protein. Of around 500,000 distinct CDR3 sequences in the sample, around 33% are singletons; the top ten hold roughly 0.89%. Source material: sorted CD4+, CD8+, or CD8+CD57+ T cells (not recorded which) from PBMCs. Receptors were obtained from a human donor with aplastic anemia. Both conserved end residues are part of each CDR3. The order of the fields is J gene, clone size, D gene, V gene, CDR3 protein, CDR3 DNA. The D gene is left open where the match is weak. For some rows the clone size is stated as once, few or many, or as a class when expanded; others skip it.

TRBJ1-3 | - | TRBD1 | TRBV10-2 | CASGPLDRVFSGNTIYF | TGCGCCAGCGGGCCCTTGGACAGGGTGTTTTCTGGAAACACCATATATTTT
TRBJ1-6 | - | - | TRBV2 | CASSEWPGGNSPLHF | TGTGCCAGCAGTGAATGGCCAGGAGGCAATTCACCCCTCCACTTT
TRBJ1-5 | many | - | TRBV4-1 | CASSQDPISNQPQHF | TGCGCCAGCAGCCAAGACCCTATTAGCAATCAGCCCCAGCATTTT
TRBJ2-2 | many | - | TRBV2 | CASRVWDLNTGELFF | TGTGCCAGCAGGGTTTGGGACCTGAACACCGGGGAGCTGTTTTTT
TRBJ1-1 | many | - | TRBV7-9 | CASSYGPVNTEAFF | TGTGCCAGCAGCTATGGACCGGTGAACACTGAAGCTTTCTTT
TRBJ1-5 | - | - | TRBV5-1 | CASSLEGRTNQPQHF | TGCGCCAGCAGCTTGGAGGGGAGAACGAATCAGCCCCAGCATTTT
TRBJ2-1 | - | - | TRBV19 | CASSLLQGNEQFF | TGTGCCAGTAGTTTACTACAGGGCAATGAGCAGTTCTTC
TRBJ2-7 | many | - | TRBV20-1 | CSAPEGIPYEQYF | TGCAGTGCACCAGAGGGCATCCCCTACGAGCAGTACTTC
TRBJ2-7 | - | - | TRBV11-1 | CASSLFIGDYEQYF | TGTGCCAGCAGCTTATTCATCGGGGATTACGAGCAGTACTTC
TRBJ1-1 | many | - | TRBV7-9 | CASSLQGETEAFF | TGTGCCAGCAGCTTACAGGGAGAGACTGAAGCTTTCTTT
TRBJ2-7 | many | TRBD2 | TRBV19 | CASSIRSGESYEQYF | TGTGCCAGTAGTATACGAAGCGGGGAGTCCTACGAGCAGTACTTC
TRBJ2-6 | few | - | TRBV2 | CASSHRDSGANVLTF | TGTGCCAGCAGTCACAGAGACTCTGGGGCCAACGTCCTGACTTTC
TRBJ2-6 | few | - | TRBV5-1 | CASSLGVEANVLTF | TGCGCCAGCAGCTTGGGGGTCGAGGCCAACGTCCTGACTTTC
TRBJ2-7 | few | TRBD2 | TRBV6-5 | CASSYSMREVYEQYF | TGTGCCAGCAGTTACTCGATGCGGGAGGTCTACGAGCAGTACTTC
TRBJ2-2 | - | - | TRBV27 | CASSDLVTTGELFF | TGTGCCAGCAGTGATTTGGTGACCACCGGGGAGCTGTTTTTT
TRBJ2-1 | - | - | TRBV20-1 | CSARSSGERTAF | TGCAGTGCTAGGTCCTCCGGGGAGCGGACGGCCTTC
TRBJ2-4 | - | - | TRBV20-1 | CSGGASGLAKNIQYF | TGCAGTGGGGGGGCTAGCGGACTAGCCAAAAACATTCAGTACTTC
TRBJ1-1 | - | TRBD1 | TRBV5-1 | CASSLVTGVNTEAFF | TGCGCCAGCAGCTTGGTAACAGGGGTGAACACTGAAGCTTTCTTT
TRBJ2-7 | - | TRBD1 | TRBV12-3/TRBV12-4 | CASSFGGQGYFEQYF | TGTGCCAGCAGTTTCGGGGGACAGGGTTATTTCGAGCAGTACTTC
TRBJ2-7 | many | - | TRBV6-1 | CASSEDDRREQYF | TGTGCCAGCAGTGAAGACGATAGGAGGGAGCAGTACTTC
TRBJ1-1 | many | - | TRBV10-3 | CAISPGAEGMNTEAFF | TGTGCCATCAGCCCCGGGGCAGAGGGGATGAACACTGAAGCTTTCTTT
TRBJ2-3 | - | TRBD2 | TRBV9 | CASSFPGLAVTDTQYF | TGTGCCAGCAGCTTCCCGGGACTAGCGGTAACAGATACGCAGTATTTT
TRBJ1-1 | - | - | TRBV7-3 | CASSLNLDAEAFF | TGTGCCAGCAGCTTAAATTTGGACGCTGAAGCTTTCTTT
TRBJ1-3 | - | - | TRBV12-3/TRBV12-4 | CASSPGPTGNTIYF | TGTGCCAGCAGTCCTGGTCCGACTGGAAACACCATATATTTT
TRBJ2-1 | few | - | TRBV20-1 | CSARDPRAGNEQFF | TGCAGTGCTAGAGATCCCAGGGCGGGGAATGAGCAGTTCTTC
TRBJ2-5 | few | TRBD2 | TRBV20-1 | CSARGLAGGRETQYF | TGCAGTGCTAGAGGGCTAGCGGGGGGGCGGGAGACCCAGTACTTC
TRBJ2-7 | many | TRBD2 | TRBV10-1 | CASSEVPRGGYEQYF | TGCGCCAGCAGTGAGGTCCCCCGGGGGGGCTACGAGCAGTACTTC
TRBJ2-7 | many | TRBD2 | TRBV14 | CASSHRTSGAADYEQYF | TGTGCCAGCAGCCATAGGACTAGCGGGGCGGCTGACTACGAGCAGTACTTC
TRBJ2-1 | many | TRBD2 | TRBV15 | CATSRDSAGGVGEQFF | TGTGCCACCAGCAGAGATTCAGCGGGAGGGGTGGGTGAGCAGTTCTTC
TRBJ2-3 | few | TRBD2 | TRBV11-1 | CASSLAGGPGDTQYF | TGTGCCAGCAGCTTAGCGGGAGGGCCAGGAGATACGCAGTATTTT
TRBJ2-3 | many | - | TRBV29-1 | CSVEPNGADTQYF | TGCAGCGTTGAACCTAACGGGGCGGATACGCAGTATTTT
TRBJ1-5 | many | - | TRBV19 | CASSKNRQDQPQHF | TGCGCCAGTAGTAAAAACCGACAGGATCAGCCCCAGCATTTT
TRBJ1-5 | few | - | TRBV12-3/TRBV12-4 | CASRITSPGNYQPQHF | TGTGCCAGCAGGATAACCTCCCCTGGAAACTATCAGCCCCAGCATTTT
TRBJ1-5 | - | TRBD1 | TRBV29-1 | CSVELGTGNQPQHF | TGCAGCGTTGAGTTGGGGACAGGCAATCAGCCCCAGCATTTT
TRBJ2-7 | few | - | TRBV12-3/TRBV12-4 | CASSANDRMSYEQYF | TGTGCCAGCAGTGCAAATGACAGGATGAGTTACGAGCAGTACTTC
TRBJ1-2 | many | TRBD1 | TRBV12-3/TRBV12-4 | CASSLDRGKGGYTF | TGTGCCAGCAGTCTGGACAGGGGGAAGGGTGGCTACACCTTC
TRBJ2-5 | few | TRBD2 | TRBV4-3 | CASSQVAGGPETQYF | TGCGCCAGCAGCCAAGTCGCGGGGGGGCCGGAGACCCAGTACTTC
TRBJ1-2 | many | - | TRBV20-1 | CSALLIRDTAYRYTF | TGCAGTGCTCTACTAATTCGGGACACGGCCTATCGCTACACCTTC
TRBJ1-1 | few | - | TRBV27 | CASSSGPGTEAFF | TGTGCCAGCAGTTCAGGGCCCGGTACTGAAGCTTTCTTT
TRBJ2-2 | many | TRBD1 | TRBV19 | CASSWGQPNTGELFF | TGTGCCAGTAGTTGGGGACAGCCGAACACCGGGGAGCTGTTTTTT
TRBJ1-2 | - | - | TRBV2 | CASSADSFGRGYGYTF | TGTGCCAGCAGTGCTGACAGTTTTGGTAGGGGCTATGGCTACACCTTC
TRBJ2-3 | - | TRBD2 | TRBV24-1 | CATSTRGTTDTQYF | TGTGCCACCAGTACGCGGGGGACCACAGATACGCAGTATTTT
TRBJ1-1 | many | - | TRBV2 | CASKSWGTEAFF | TGTGCCAGCAAAAGCTGGGGCACTGAAGCTTTCTTT
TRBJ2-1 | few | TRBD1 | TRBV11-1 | CASSPGQGLYNEQFF | TGTGCCAGCAGCCCGGGACAGGGTTTGTACAATGAGCAGTTCTTC
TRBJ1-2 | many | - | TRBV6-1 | CAISDFPANYGYTF | TGTGCCATCTCGGACTTCCCAGCTAACTATGGCTACACCTTC
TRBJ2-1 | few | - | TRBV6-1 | CASSEWELANNNEQFF | TGTGCCAGCAGTGAATGGGAGCTAGCGAATAACAATGAGCAGTTCTTC
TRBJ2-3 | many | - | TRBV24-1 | CATSQTGRDTQYF | TGTGCCACCAGTCAAACAGGGAGGGATACGCAGTATTTT
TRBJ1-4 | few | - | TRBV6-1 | CASSGTENEKLFF | TGTGCCAGCAGTGGGACGGAAAATGAAAAACTGTTTTTT
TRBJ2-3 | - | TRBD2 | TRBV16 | CASSPLMRGVDTQYF | TGTGCCAGCAGCCCCCTCATGCGGGGGGTTGATACGCAGTATTTT
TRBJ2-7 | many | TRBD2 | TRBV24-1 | CATSDGISGTSYEQYF | TGTGCCACCAGTGATGGTATTAGCGGGACCTCCTACGAGCAGTACTTC
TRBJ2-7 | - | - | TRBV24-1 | CASRTEQDYKHYEQYF | TGTGCCAGCAGGACGGAGCAGGACTACAAACACTACGAGCAGTACTTC
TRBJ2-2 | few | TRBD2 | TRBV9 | CASSGGLAGTGELFF | TGTGCCAGCAGCGGAGGACTAGCGGGGACCGGGGAGCTGTTTTTT
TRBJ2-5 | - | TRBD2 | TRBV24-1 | CAALSGRRETQYF | TGTGCTGCCCTTAGCGGGAGAAGGGAGACCCAGTACTTC
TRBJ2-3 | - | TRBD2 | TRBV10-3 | CAGIGRERPDTQYF | TGTGCCGGCATCGGGCGGGAGAGGCCAGATACGCAGTATTTT
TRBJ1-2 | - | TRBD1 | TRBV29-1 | CSTRRQGEYGYTF | TGCAGCACCCGAAGACAGGGCGAGTATGGCTACACCTTC
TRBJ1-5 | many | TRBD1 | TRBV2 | CASTVIGRGHRQPQHF | TGTGCCAGCACTGTGATTGGGAGGGGGCATCGTCAGCCCCAGCATTTT
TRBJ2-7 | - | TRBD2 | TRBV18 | CASSPEAGASEQYF | TGTGCCAGCTCACCAGAAGCGGGAGCTAGCGAGCAGTACTTC
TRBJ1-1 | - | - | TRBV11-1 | CASSFPNSGQMNTEAFF | TGTGCCAGCAGCTTTCCCAATTCAGGGCAGATGAACACTGAAGCTTTCTTT
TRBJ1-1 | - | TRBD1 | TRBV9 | CASSGHRGRNTEAFF | TGTGCCAGCAGCGGCCACAGGGGGAGGAACACTGAAGCTTTCTTT
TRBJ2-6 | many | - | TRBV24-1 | CATSDSGDSGANVLTF | TGTGCCACCAGTGATTCGGGGGACTCTGGGGCCAACGTCCTGACTTTC